This is a list of T cell receptor beta chains from one sample in a study of T-cell memory formation after mild COVID-19. TCRdb re-analysed the 5' RACE reads in MiXCR, keeping a single row per CDR3 protein. The sample lists a few hundred thousand distinct CDR3 sequences, around 25% occurring once. Sequencing input: PBMCs or a T cell subset sorted from them (not recorded which). The receptors derive from an adult woman who had mild COVID-19 (a few samples of this study predate the infection). Cell type and time point are not known. Both conserved end residues are part of each CDR3. The D gene is left open where the match is weak. A clone size is listed for some rows: how often the clone was seen (once, few, many), or a class if it is expanded.

>TRBD1|TRBJ2-1|TRBV9|many
CASSVDDRGYHSNEQFF
TGTGCCAGCAGCGTAGATGACAGGGGTTATCATAGCAATGAGCAGTTCTTC
>TRBD1|TRBJ2-1|TRBV6-5|few
CASSRTRGLTYNEQFF
TGTGCCAGCAGCCGAACGAGGGGGCTTACTTACAATGAGCAGTTCTTC
>-|TRBJ1-1|TRBV6-5|-
CASSHSYEGTEAFF
TGTGCCAGCAGCCACAGCTATGAAGGGACTGAAGCTTTCTTT
>TRBD2|TRBJ2-7|TRBV24-1|few
CATSESSGSYEQYF
TGTGCCACCAGTGAATCTAGCGGGAGTTACGAGCAGTACTTC
>-|TRBJ2-6|TRBV19|few
CASSIVVSGANVLTF
TGTGCCAGTAGTATAGTTGTATCAGGGGCCAACGTCCTGACTTTC
>-|TRBJ2-7|TRBV6-2/TRBV6-3|-
CASSYVGSSYEQYF
TGTGCCAGCAGTTACGTAGGCAGCTCCTACGAGCAGTACTTC
>-|TRBJ2-7|TRBV29-1|few
CSVEDHSYEQYF
TGCAGCGTTGAAGATCACTCCTACGAGCAGTACTTC
>TRBD1|TRBJ2-2|TRBV12-3/TRBV12-4|few
CASSPRTGGPTGELFF
TGTGCCAGCAGTCCCCGGACAGGGGGGCCCACCGGGGAGCTGTTTTTT
>-|TRBJ1-1|TRBV30|-
CACVPSGAEAFF
TGTGCCTGTGTACCTTCTGGGGCTGAAGCTTTCTTT
>-|TRBJ1-1|TRBV7-2|-
CASSKSRGRGTEAFF
TGTGCCAGCAGCAAAAGCAGGGGCAGGGGCACTGAAGCTTTCTTT
>-|TRBJ1-5|TRBV12-3/TRBV12-4|-
CASTREYNQPQHF
TGTGCCAGCACCCGAGAGTATAATCAGCCCCAGCATTTT
>-|TRBJ2-4|TRBV5-1|-
CASSQNPGVQNIQYF
TGCGCCAGCAGCCAAAACCCGGGGGTCCAGAACATTCAGTACTTC
>-|TRBJ2-4|TRBV9|-
CASSVGGGRRAKNIQYF
TGTGCCAGCAGCGTAGGTGGCGGAAGGCGAGCCAAAAACATTCAGTACTTC
>TRBD1|TRBJ2-6|TRBV7-9|few
CASSLTQGAAPGANVLTF
TGTGCCAGCAGCCTCACCCAGGGGGCCGCCCCTGGGGCCAACGTCCTGACTTTC
>TRBD2|TRBJ2-7|TRBV5-1|-
CASSGSLAGNLYEQYF
TGCGCCAGCAGCGGATCCCTAGCGGGAAATCTCTACGAGCAGTACTTC
>-|TRBJ1-2|TRBV5-1|once
CASSLDLGRASGYTF
TGTGCCAGCAGCTTAGATCTAGGCAGGGCCAGTGGCTACACCTTC
>-|TRBJ2-7|TRBV24-1|-
CATSDSAGYEQYF
TGTGCCACCAGTGATTCGGCAGGGTACGAGCAGTACTTC
>-|TRBJ1-5|TRBV12-3/TRBV12-4|-
CASSFYPDSYSNQPQHF
TGTGCCAGCAGTTTCTACCCGGACAGCTATAGCAATCAGCCCCAGCATTTT
>-|TRBJ2-1|TRBV29-1|-
CSVELPGLVNEQFF
TGCAGCGTTGAGTTGCCGGGACTTGTCAATGAGCAGTTCTTC
>TRBD2|TRBJ2-3|TRBV7-6|-
CASTRAGDMDTQYF
TGTGCCAGCACGAGGGCGGGAGATATGGATACGCAGTATTTT
>TRBD1|TRBJ1-2|TRBV20-1|-
CSAKVWTGGTHGYTF
TGCAGTGCTAAAGTGTGGACAGGGGGGACCCATGGCTACACCTTC
>-|TRBJ2-1|TRBV7-3|-
CASSLSLARNNEQFF
TGTGCCAGCAGCTTAAGTTTAGCGAGGAACAATGAGCAGTTCTTC
>TRBD2|TRBJ2-7|TRBV6-2/TRBV6-3|-
CASSYRKLAGGTYEQYF
TGTGCCAGCAGTTACCGGAAACTAGCGGGAGGAACCTACGAGCAGTACTTC
>-|TRBJ2-2|TRBV28|-
CASSPGLRELFF
TGTGCCAGCAGCCCCGGACTTAGGGAGCTGTTTTTT